The 27 T cell receptor beta chains given below trace back to one sample, sequenced in a study of T-cell memory formation after mild COVID-19. TCRdb reanalysed the 5' RACE reads using MiXCR and keeps one entry per CDR3 protein. The sample includes 200,000 or so distinct CDR3 sequences, roughly 17% of them seen just once. Sample: PBMCs or a T cell subset sorted from them (not recorded which). The receptors stem from an adult woman who had mild COVID-19 (a few samples of this study predate the infection). Cell type and time point are not known.

This clonotype occurred a few times. This chain connects TRBV12-5 to TRBJ2-3, with 9 nucleotides matching TRBD2. This CDR3 comprises 15 residues. Germline V CDR1 and CDR2: LGHNT, FRNRAP. V trimming: 4 bases; J trimming: 1 base; junction bases outside the gene matches: 3. The CDR3 protein is CASGYSGRGTDTQYF. The CDR3 bases are TGTGCTAGTGGTTATAGCGGGAGAGGCACAGATACGCAGTATTTT.

Ten or more counts support this clonotype. The rearrangement uses TRBV20-1 and TRBJ1-3; D is uncertain. Germline CDR1 is DFQATT and CDR2 is SNEGSKA (reference sequence). V was trimmed by 1 base and J by 2 bases, leaving 6 bases between them. The CDR3 contains 13 residues. The CDR3 DNA is TGCAGTGCTAGAGGAGGGACTGGAAACACCATATATTTT. Translated: CSARGGTGNTIYF.

The rearrangement uses TRBV7-9 and TRBJ2-7; perhaps TRBD2 as D (6 bases). The V end was cut by 1 base, the J end by 2 bases, with 15 bases between. The CDR3 length is 16 residues. The germline gives CDR1 SEHNR, CDR2 FQNEAQ (reference sequence). The CDR3 DNA sequence: TGTGCCAGCAGCTTAGAATCGGCTAGCGCTACCTACGAGCAGTACTTC. It codes for CASSLESASATYEQYF.

V gene TRBV7-3 combines with J gene TRBJ2-7; 8 positions agree with TRBD1. This CDR3 has 14 residues. After removal of 4 bases from V and 2 bases from J, the junction contained 4 bases not matched to a gene. Per germline, CDR1 SGHTA and CDR2 FQGTGA. CDR3 protein: CASSSRDRTYEQYF. Written as DNA, the CDR3 is TGTGCCAGCAGCTCCCGGGACAGGACCTACGAGCAGTACTTC.

This clonotype is a singleton in its sample. The genes are TRBV3-1 and TRBJ2-5; a weak D match, TRBD2 (5 bases). This CDR3 has 14 amino acids. Trimming removed 7 bases from V and 4 bases from J, with 16 bases in between. Germline CDR1 and CDR2: LGHDT and YNNKEL (reference sequence). DNA of the CDR3: TGTGCCAGCAAAGCCACGACTACTTCAGAGACCCAGTACTTC. Translation: CASKATTTSETQYF.

This clonotype was found a few times. The V gene is TRBV10-3, the J gene TRBJ2-7; 9 bases map to TRBD2. V shed 4 bases, J shed 2 bases, and the junction held 6 bases outside the gene matches. This CDR3 region has 15 residues. Germline V gene data show CDR1 as ENHRY and CDR2 as SYGVKD. CDR3 amino acids: CAISGSSGAPYEQYF. The CDR3 region has the DNA TGTGCCATCAGTGGGTCTAGCGGGGCCCCCTACGAGCAGTACTTC.

This clonotype has only a few counts. V and J are TRBV7-8 and TRBJ2-7, with TRBD1 matching 9 bases. Germline V gives CDR1 SGHVS, CDR2 FQNEAQ. V lost 10 bases, J lost 3 bases, and 13 bases stayed unmatched. The CDR3 extends over 15 amino acids. The CDR3 nucleotides read TGTGCCAACGGCGAAGGGACAGGGCCCCTCTACGAGCAGTACTTC. It yields the protein CANGEGTGPLYEQYF. The full variable domain, in which reference TRBV7-8 and TRBJ2-7 provide the parts outside the CDR3, is GAGVSQSPRYKVAKRGQDVALRCDPISGHVSLFWYQQALGQGPEFLTYFQNEAQLDKSGLPSDRFFAERPEGSVSTLKIQRTQQEDSAVYLCANGEGTGPLYEQYFGPGTRLTVT.

V usage is TRBV7-9 and J usage is TRBJ1-4, with 9 bases lining up with TRBD1. Germline V gives CDR1 SEHNR, CDR2 FQNEAQ (reference sequence). The CDR3 is made up of 16 amino acids. The trim removed 3 bases at V and 4 bases at J, leaving 6 bases unmatched. The DNA for the CDR3 is TGTGCCAGCAGCTTTTCTCGGACAGGGGATAATGAAAAACTGTTTTTT. It yields the protein CASSFSRTGDNEKLFF. The whole variable domain, remainder taken from reference TRBV7-9 and TRBJ1-4, is DTGVSQNPRHKITKRGQNVTFRCDPISEHNRLYWYRQTLGQGPEFLTYFQNEAQLEKSRLLSDRFSAERPKGSFSTLEIQRTEQGDSAMYLCASSFSRTGDNEKLFFGSGTQLSVL.

This clonotype occurred a few times. This chain links TRBV12-3 or TRBV12-4 with TRBJ1-1; TRBD1 is a possible D gene (6 bases). CDR3 length equals 14 residues. V was cut by 6 bases and J by 5 bases, with 16 bases left in between. CDR3 protein: CASRDGGGATEAFF. The DNA of the CDR3 is TGTGCCAGCAGGGACGGGGGCGGGGCTACTGAAGCTTTCTTT.

This clonotype was seen a handful of times. The genes are TRBV7-9 and TRBJ1-2; 9 bases are shared with TRBD1. The CDR3 spans 14 residues. With V trimmed by 4 bases and J by 1 base, 1 base remained unmatched. Germline V gene lookup returns CDR1 SEHNR and CDR2 FQNEAQ (reference sequence). The CDR3 coding sequence is TGTGCCAGCAGCTGGACAGGGGTTAACTATGGCTACACCTTC. Protein: CASSWTGVNYGYTF.

V and J are TRBV7-6 and TRBJ2-1; 12 bases line up with TRBD2. CDR3 length: 16 residues. Trimming at V came to 4 bases and at J to 4 bases, leaving 5 bases not matched to a gene. From germline, CDR1 is SGHVS and CDR2 FNYEAQ. CDR3 DNA sequence: TGTGCCAGCAGCTCCAGACTAGCGGGGGAATACAATGAGCAGTTCTTC. Translated, it gives CASSSRLAGEYNEQFF.

This clonotype was counted between two and nine times. The chain links TRBV12-5 to TRBJ1-6; D is possibly TRBD1 (6 bases). The CDR3 length is 16 residues. Germline V gene lookup returns CDR1 LGHNT and CDR2 FRNRAP. V was clipped by 4 bases and J by 5 bases, with 15 bases between them. The CDR3 protein is CASGWTRDNHNSPLHF. The CDR3 DNA is TGTGCTAGTGGTTGGACTCGGGACAACCATAATTCACCCCTCCACTTT.

The chain is built from TRBV20-1 and TRBJ2-1, with 11 bases aligning to TRBD2. V was clipped by 6 bases and J by 6 bases; unmatched bases: 7. Germline V gene sequence: CDR1 DFQATT, CDR2 SNEGSKA (reference sequence). The CDR3 is 14 residues long. CDR3: CSAGDSGRANEQFF. DNA for the CDR3: TGCAGTGCGGGGGATAGCGGGAGGGCCAATGAGCAGTTCTTC.

This clonotype was detected only a few times. This rearrangement joins TRBV7-3 to TRBJ1-1; 9 bases align to TRBD1. CDR3 length equals 16 residues. The germline V gene encodes CDR1 SGHTA and CDR2 FQGTGA. V shed 1 base, J shed 4 bases, and the junction held 7 bases outside the gene matches. The CDR3 DNA follows: TGTGCCAGCAGCTTAATAGGGGGACAGGGAAGCACTGAAGCTTTCTTT. Its translation is CASSLIGGQGSTEAFF.

The genes are TRBV4-3 and TRBJ2-3, with TRBD2 matching over 7 bases. In germline, CDR1 is LGHNA, CDR2 YSLEER. CDR3 length: 17 amino acids. The trim removed 0 bases at V and 1 base at J, leaving 7 bases unmatched. CDR3 protein: CASSQETSPSGTDTQYF. CDR3 nucleotides: TGCGCCAGCAGCCAAGAGACTAGCCCCAGTGGCACAGATACGCAGTATTTT.

The rearrangement links TRBV7-9 to TRBJ1-1, with D unclear. Per germline, CDR1 SEHNR and CDR2 FQNEAQ (reference sequence). Deletions cut 5 bases from V and 3 bases from J, with 13 bases between. This CDR3 contains 14 residues. CDR3 in amino acids: CASSPKREDTEAFF. Here the CDR3 DNA reads TGTGCCAGCAGCCCTAAAAGGGAGGACACTGAAGCTTTCTTT.

The rearrangement joins TRBV18 to TRBJ2-2; no reliable D call. V lost 3 bases and J lost 6, with 11 bases in between. The CDR3 length is 14 residues. CDR1 is KGHSH and CDR2 is LQKENI in the germline V gene. The CDR3 loop reads CASSPSMGSGELFF. CDR3 sequence (DNA): TGTGCCAGCTCACCCTCGATGGGTTCCGGGGAGCTGTTTTTT.

V gene TRBV18 combines with J gene TRBJ2-7; D not resolved. The CDR3 has 13 amino acids. CDR1 and CDR2 from the germline V gene are KGHSH and LQKENI. The ends were cut back, 6 bases at V and 2 bases at J, with 11 bases in the middle. Here the CDR3 DNA reads TGTGCCAGCTCTCCAAGTTACCCCTACGAGCAGTACTTC. Protein: CASSPSYPYEQYF.

This chain uses TRBV12-3 or TRBV12-4 with TRBJ2-6; no reliable D call. V lost 5 bases to trimming and J lost 0 bases, with 8 bases between them. The CDR3 length is 15 residues. CDR3 nucleotide sequence: TGTGCCAGCAGTCCCCAGAACTCTGGGGCCAACGTCCTGACTTTC. As protein: CASSPQNSGANVLTF.

This clonotype came up a few times. The CDR3 loop reads CASSRAGSPETQYF. The CDR3 DNA reads TGTGCCAGCAGCCGGGCGGGATCCCCAGAGACCCAGTACTTC. The chain employs TRBV7-9 and TRBJ2-5; possible D gene TRBD2, 6 bases. V was clipped by 5 bases and J by 4 bases, with 14 bases between them. Germline CDR1 is SEHNR and CDR2 is FQNEAQ (reference sequence). The CDR3 has 14 amino acids. The whole variable domain, filled in from reference TRBV7-9 and TRBJ2-5, reads DTGVSQNPRHKITKRGQNVTFRCDPISEHNRLYWYRQTLGQGPEFLTYFQNEAQLEKSRLLSDRFSAERPKGSFSTLEIQRTEQGDSAMYLCASSRAGSPETQYFGPGTRLLVL.

This clonotype was found a few times. This sequence joins TRBV6-6 and TRBJ1-1; D gene unclear. This CDR3 is 15 amino acids long. Trimming cost V 0 bases and J 7 bases, with 15 bases left between them. Per germline, CDR1 MNHNY and CDR2 SVGAGI (reference sequence). The CDR3 here is CASSYSDWSSGEAFF. DNA for the CDR3: TGTGCCAGCAGTTACTCGGACTGGTCCAGCGGTGAAGCTTTCTTT.

The chain uses TRBV29-1 and TRBJ2-1; no definite D call. This CDR3 contains 13 residues. V dropped 6 bases and J dropped 5 bases, with 14 bases sitting between them. Per germline, CDR1 SQVTM and CDR2 ANQGSEA. DNA of the CDR3: TGCAGCGTCGCTGCCCCCGGACACAATGAGCAGTTCTTC. This translates into CSVAAPGHNEQFF.

The V and J genes are TRBV12-3 or TRBV12-4 and TRBJ2-1, with 7 bases fitting TRBD2. The CDR3 covers 15 residues. The V and J ends lost 6 bases and 0 bases, in that order; junction bases with no gene match: 5. CDR3 in DNA: TGTGCCAGCAGCCGGGGGGACGGCTCCTACAATGAGCAGTTCTTC. Protein: CASSRGDGSYNEQFF.

V gene TRBV6-5 combines with J gene TRBJ2-6; 13 nucleotides line up with TRBD2. Germline CDR1 is MNHEY and CDR2 is SVGAGI. The CDR3 covers 19 residues. The junction had 11 bases not matched to a gene; V was cut back by 7 bases and J by 2 bases. CDR3: CASTRPPGTSGTGANVLTF. In DNA, the CDR3 is TGTGCCAGCACCAGACCCCCAGGGACTAGCGGGACTGGGGCCAACGTCCTGACTTTC.

V and J are TRBV3-1 and TRBJ1-2, with TRBD1 matching 10 bases. The CDR3 sequence is 14 residues long. V was pared by 3 bases and J by 8 bases, with 6 bases of the junction left unmatched. Germline values: CDR1 LGHDT, CDR2 YNNKEL (reference sequence). The CDR3 DNA reads TGTGCCAGCAGCCACACCGGGACAGGGGAAGGCTACACCTTC. This encodes CASSHTGTGEGYTF.

The chain is built from TRBV12-3 or TRBV12-4 and TRBJ2-1, with 9 bases fitting TRBD1. V gave up 4 bases and J gave up 0 bases; unmatched junction bases: 25. The CDR3 is 23 amino acids. CDR3 DNA sequence: TGTGCCAGCAGTTCTCCCCGTGGTATTAGGGGACAGGGATCCATTAGCTCCTACAATGAGCAGTTCTTC. Protein sequence: CASSSPRGIRGQGSISSYNEQFF.

In nucleotides, the CDR3 is TGTGCCAGCTCACCAGGACAGGGTTTTGACTATGGCTACACCTTC. Its translation is CASSPGQGFDYGYTF. The V gene is TRBV18, the J gene TRBJ1-2; 8 bases line up with TRBD1. The CDR3 totals 15 residues. Losses at the gene ends were 2 bases for V and 3 bases for J; bases not matched to a gene: 5. Germline CDR1 reads KGHSH; CDR2 reads LQKENI.